This T cell receptor beta chain derives from a study of T cells in Graves' hyperthyroidism and ophthalmopathy. Hyperthyroidism of Graves' type that showed no ophthalmopathy progression within 18 months was stable. Uncontrolled infection, other autoimmune disease, pregnancy or lactation led to exclusion. The PBMCs had their origin in 10 ml of fresh peripheral blood. There are 12 residues in the CDR3. The germline CDR1 and CDR2 sequences are MNHEY and SMNVEV (reference sequence). This clonotype was detected ten times or more. The target antigen is unknown. Germline and junction disagree at one end, which may indicate a read error. General study results and limits: Most clonotypes expanded in thyroid above 0.001 were likewise present in blood.

Amplification of TCR beta CDR3 regions was performed using RNA transcripts as template. During a first-round RT-PCR of the TCR CDR3, the HTBI primer set was used. MiXCR, run by TCRdb on the multiplex PCR reads, gives a single entry per CDR3 protein. The sample comprises approximately 590,000 distinct CDR3 sequences, around a sixth of which are singletons, and around 7.5% rests with the top ten. This clonotype originated in a woman aged 25 to 39 with Graves' hyperthyroidism. The genes are TRBV27 and TRBJ2-3; D is undetermined. The sequenced material came from blood. The CDR3 here is CASSLLGDTQYF. CDR3 DNA sequence: TGTGCCAGCAGCTTATTGGGTGATACGCAGTATTTT.